Sequencing of this TCR beta chain was carried out in a study of T cells in tuberculosis. Study-wide results and limits: The TCR-beta difference was not significant; alpha differences partly reflected length. Cases with active tuberculosis were adults, while controls were adolescents.

In the case of this clone: The antigen is not known.

Some clones are missing from TCRdb's copy, which holds only in-frame ones; the method was immunoSEQ multiplex PCR. The data contain fewer than 55,000 clones, about 95% of them seen just once; the ten biggest clones take up about 1.5%. Time point meaning: new active TB diagnosis, blood taken before or within 7 days of starting treatment. The CDR3 contains 13 residues. Losses at the gene ends were 6 bases for V and 6 bases for J; bases not matched to a gene: 8. Germline CDR1 and CDR2: SNHLY and FYNNEI. The material was PBMCs, obtained at tuberculosis diagnosis. This sequence was found in an adult with tuberculosis. The rearrangement links TRBV2 to TRBJ2-7, with 7 bases that match TRBD1. CDR3 amino acids: CASREPDRSEQYF. CDR3 sequence (DNA): TGTGCCAGCAGGGAGCCGGACAGGAGCGAGCAGTACTTC. The whole variable domain, filled in from reference TRBV2 and TRBJ2-7, reads EPEVTQTPSHQVTQMGQEVILRCVPISNHLYFYWYRQILGQKVEFLVSFYNNEISEKSEIFDDQFSVERPDGSNFTLKIRSTKLEDSAMYFCASREPDRSEQYFGPGTRLTVT.